These 15 T cell receptor beta chains share one sample of origin, sequenced in a study of cytomegalovirus exposure and HLA in healthy donors. Use of 60 Vbeta and 13 Jbeta primers characterized the PCR. Sequencing was performed with immunoSEQ multiplex PCR; in TCRdb, only in-frame clones are kept and a portion is missing. Of around 100,000 clones listed, 75% were seen once; the top ten hold about 10%. The sample consisted of PBMCs. The receptors were gathered from a man in his forties or fifties in good health and CMV-seronegative.

This chain uses TRBV13 with TRBJ2-3, with TRBD2 matching over 7 bases. Trimming cost V 8 bases and J 1 base; bases outside gene matches: 15. Germline V CDR1 and CDR2: PRHDT, FYEKMQ (reference sequence). The CDR3 spans 17 residues. CDR3 protein: CASSLAEKYLGTDTQYF. CDR3 coding DNA: TGTGCCAGCTCCCTAGCGGAGAAGTATTTGGGCACAGATACGCAGTATTTT. The full variable domain, completed using reference TRBV13 and TRBJ2-3, is AAGVIQSPRHLIKEKRETATLKCYPIPRHDTVYWYQQGPGQDPQFLISFYEKMQSDKGSIPDRFSAQQFSDYHSELNMSSLELGDSALYFCASSLAEKYLGTDTQYFGPGTRLTVL.

This clone appeared a few times. The CDR3 coding sequence is TGTGCCAGCAGTGAGTTCCCAGGGGGGAATGAAAAACTGTTTTTT. This codes for CASSEFPGGNEKLFF. This rearrangement joins TRBV6-1 to TRBJ1-4; TRBD1 matches 7 bases. The CDR3 is 15 amino acids. The germline gives CDR1 MNHNS, CDR2 SASEGT. With 3 bases clipped from V and 5 bases from J, the junction kept 6 bases outside the gene matches.

The chain uses TRBV10-3 and TRBJ2-5; 11 nucleotides match TRBD2. CDR3 length: 15 amino acids. Per the germline V gene, CDR1 is ENHRY and CDR2 is SYGVKD. With 2 bases clipped from V and 1 base from J, the junction kept 0 bases outside the gene matches. CDR3 loop: CAISELAGGQETQYF. Here the CDR3 DNA reads TGTGCCATCAGTGAGCTAGCGGGGGGCCAAGAGACCCAGTACTTC.

This clone was observed a handful of times. The CDR3 nucleotides read TGCGCCAGCAGCTTAGGTGGGGGGATGAGCACTGAAGCTTTCTTT. Protein sequence: CASSLGGGMSTEAFF. The chain carries TRBV5-1 and TRBJ1-1; a weak D match, TRBD1 (5 bases). CDR1 is SGHRS and CDR2 is YFSETQ in the germline V gene. This CDR3 has 15 amino acids. V lost 2 bases and J 4 bases, leaving 15 bases between the germline ends.

This clone was recorded once. This sequence joins TRBV19 and TRBJ2-1; TRBD2 agrees at 8 bases. The CDR3 length is 16 residues. Losses at the gene ends were 5 bases for V and 2 bases for J; bases not matched to a gene: 8. The germline V gene has CDR1 LNHDA and CDR2 SQIVND (reference sequence). Here the CDR3 DNA reads TGTGCCAGTAGTGCCCATAGCGGGGACCCCTACAATGAGCAGTTCTTC. It is translated as CASSAHSGDPYNEQFF. Drawing the rest from reference TRBV19 and TRBJ2-1, the complete variable domain is DGGITQSPKYLFRKEGQNVTLSCEQNLNHDAMYWYRQDPGQGLRLIYYSQIVNDFQKGDIAEGYSVSREKKESFPLTVTSAQKNPTAFYLCASSAHSGDPYNEQFFGPGTRLTVL.

The chain employs TRBV7-2 and TRBJ2-7; 13 bases match TRBD2. Germline lookup yields CDR1 SGHTA and CDR2 FQGNSA. The CDR3 covers 15 residues. Germline trimming cut 5 bases from V and 5 bases from J; bases unmatched to any gene: 6. CDR3 DNA: TGTGCCAGCAGCCAACGACTAGCGGGAGGTAACGAGCAGTACTTC. The encoded protein is CASSQRLAGGNEQYF.

CDR3 sequence reads: CASSPRVGQNTGELFF. The CDR3 region has the DNA TGTGCCAGCAGTCCCAGGGTTGGGCAGAACACCGGGGAGCTGTTTTTT. The chain links TRBV27 to TRBJ2-2; D is perhaps TRBD1 (5 bases). Germline loops: CDR1 MNHEY, CDR2 SMNVEV (reference sequence). This CDR3 spans 16 amino acids. Trimming shortened V by 5 bases and J by 1 base, and 14 bases separated the two germline ends.

This clone was counted a single time. This chain joins TRBV30 and TRBJ2-1; D is unresolved. This CDR3 spans 11 amino acids. Germline V gene lookup returns CDR1 GTSNPN and CDR2 SVGIG (reference sequence). Between the trimmed V and J ends, which lost 0 bases and 10 bases, there was a span of 7 bases. The CDR3, as DNA: TGTGCCTGGAGTGTATACGGGGAGCAGTTCTTC. Its translation is CAWSVYGEQFF.

This clone was picked up a small number of times. V gene TRBV5-6 combines with J gene TRBJ1-3; unclear D gene. CDR1 SGHDT and CDR2 YYEEEE come from the germline V gene. This CDR3 spans 14 amino acids. V lost 0 bases and J lost 2, with 6 bases in between. The CDR3 loop reads CASSLVGAGNTIYF. CDR3 in DNA: TGTGCCAGCAGCTTGGTTGGAGCTGGAAACACCATATATTTT. The full variable domain, completed using reference TRBV5-6 and TRBJ1-3, is DAGVTQSPTHLIKTRGQQVTLRCSPKSGHDTVSWYQQALGQGPQFIFQYYEEEERQRGNFPDRFSGHQFPNYSSELNVNALLLGDSALYLCASSLVGAGNTIYFGEGSWLTVV.

This clone appeared once. The chain carries TRBV10-3 and TRBJ2-3; 12 bases line up with TRBD2. The V and J ends lost 8 bases and 0 bases, in that order; junction bases with no gene match: 12. CDR1 is ENHRY, CDR2 SYGVKD, per germline. The CDR3 is 18 residues long. The CDR3 sequence: CAIRPPSGGASSTDTQYF. The CDR3 DNA reads TGTGCCATCCGTCCGCCTAGCGGGGGGGCCTCAAGCACAGATACGCAGTATTTT.

The CDR3 sequence is CASSLAPLGERYMNTEAFF. CDR3 DNA sequence: TGTGCCAGCAGCTTAGCGCCACTCGGCGAGAGGTACATGAACACTGAAGCTTTCTTT. The chain is built from TRBV7-8 and TRBJ1-1; D unresolved. The CDR3 loop spans 19 amino acids. In germline, CDR1 is SGHVS, CDR2 FQNEAQ. The ends were cut back, 0 bases at V and 0 bases at J, with 20 bases in the middle. The full variable domain, rest sourced from reference TRBV7-8 and TRBJ1-1, is GAGVSQSPRYKVAKRGQDVALRCDPISGHVSLFWYQQALGQGPEFLTYFQNEAQLDKSGLPSDRFFAERPEGSVSTLKIQRTQQEDSAVYLCASSLAPLGERYMNTEAFFGQGTRLTVV.

The rearrangement links TRBV7-9 to TRBJ1-1; D uncertain. V was cut by 5 bases and J by 1 base, with 11 bases left in between. Germline CDR1 is SEHNR and CDR2 is FQNEAQ (reference sequence). CDR3 length: 14 amino acids. The CDR3 protein is CASSLVSSNTEAFF. The CDR3 nucleotides read TGTGCCAGCAGCCTAGTGTCGTCGAACACTGAAGCTTTCTTT.

The chain couples TRBV9 to TRBJ1-2; TRBD1 matches at 9 bases. V shed 3 bases and J 4 bases; nucleotides not matched to a gene: 4. CDR1 is SGDLS and CDR2 is YYNGEE in the germline V gene. The CDR3 contains 14 residues. CDR3 in amino acids: CASSAGTGLYGYTF. In nucleotides, the CDR3 is TGTGCCAGCAGCGCCGGGACAGGGCTCTATGGCTACACCTTC.

This rearrangement joins TRBV27 to TRBJ2-5, with 7 bases lining up with TRBD1. The CDR3 has 15 amino acids. Germline loops: CDR1 MNHEY, CDR2 SMNVEV (reference sequence). J gave up 4 bases and V 3 bases, and 8 bases lay outside the gene matches. The CDR3 is CASSLGFDRVETQYF. The CDR3 DNA is TGTGCCAGCAGTTTGGGGTTCGACAGGGTAGAGACCCAGTACTTC.

This chain joins TRBV5-6 and TRBJ2-7, with D maybe TRBD2 (6 bases). The CDR3 length is 14 residues. The germline V and J ends were trimmed by 0 bases and 4 bases, with 11 bases remaining between them. Looked up from germline, CDR1 is SGHDT and CDR2 is YYEEEE. CDR3 in amino acids: CASSLGDSFYEQYF. DNA for the CDR3: TGTGCCAGCAGCTTGGGGGACTCTTTTTACGAGCAGTACTTC. Full variable domain (rest looked up from reference TRBV5-6 and TRBJ2-7): DAGVTQSPTHLIKTRGQQVTLRCSPKSGHDTVSWYQQALGQGPQFIFQYYEEEERQRGNFPDRFSGHQFPNYSSELNVNALLLGDSALYLCASSLGDSFYEQYFGPGTRLTVT.